The 27 T cell receptor beta chains in this list originate from one sample, sequenced in a study of blood T cell repertoires in COVID-19. This table comes from immunoSEQ multiplex PCR, and its TCRdb copy is limited to in-frame clones, with some not included. The data contain over 80,000 clones, 80% of them seen just once; the ten biggest clones take up 10%. Material for sequencing was peripheral blood. The receptors shown here come from a woman aged 70-85 years with acute or convalescent COVID-19.

This clone turned up a few times. DNA of the CDR3: TGCGCCAGCACCATGGCACGAAACACCGGGGAGCTGTTTTTT. Amino acid sequence: CASTMARNTGELFF. This chain uses TRBV10-2 with TRBJ2-2, with unresolved D. Germline CDR1 and CDR2: WSHSY and SAAADI. Between the trimmed V and J ends, which lost 7 bases and 2 bases, there was a span of 11 bases. There are 14 residues in the CDR3.

There are a few counts of this clone. The chain recombines TRBV19 with TRBJ1-2; TRBD1 matches at 7 bases. Germline lookup yields CDR1 LNHDA and CDR2 SQIVND (reference sequence). CDR3 length: 14 amino acids. J lost 4 bases, V lost 10 bases, and 12 bases had no gene match. The CDR3 loop is CATNDGAGGYGYTF. Written as DNA, the CDR3 is TGTGCCACAAATGACGGCGCAGGGGGCTATGGCTACACCTTC.

The rearrangement joins TRBV20-1 to TRBJ2-3; no reliable D call. V was cut by 0 bases and J by 6 bases, with 4 bases left in between. The germline gives CDR1 DFQATT, CDR2 SNEGSKA (reference sequence). This CDR3 comprises 11 residues. The DNA for the CDR3 is TGCAGTGCTAGAGATGCGGATACGCAGTATTTT. Protein product: CSARDADTQYF.

This rearrangement joins TRBV5-1 to TRBJ1-2; D is unresolved. The CDR3 consists of 14 residues. CDR1 and CDR2 (germline): SGHRS, YFSETQ. The germline V and J ends were trimmed by 2 bases and 3 bases, with 11 bases remaining between them. The CDR3 loop is CASSLGRVDYGYTF. CDR3 DNA sequence: TGCGCCAGCAGCTTAGGGAGGGTAGACTATGGCTACACCTTC.

This clone is a singleton in its sample. The V and J genes are TRBV3-1 (or the pseudogene TRBV3-2) and TRBJ2-1, with TRBD2 matching over 7 bases. The germline V gene has CDR1 LGHDT and CDR2 YNNKEL (reference sequence). J gave up 2 bases and V 1 base, and 5 bases lay outside the gene matches. This CDR3 is built from 16 residues. CDR3 coding DNA: TGTGCCAGCAGCCAAGGGTGGGGAGGGACCTACAATGAGCAGTTCTTC. Translating it yields CASSQGWGGTYNEQFF.

The chain recombines TRBV11-2 with TRBJ2-2; no firm D call. Germline-derived CDR1 and CDR2 are SGHAT and FQNNGV. Trimming took off 3 bases at V and 4 bases at J, with 3 bases between the two ends. This CDR3 has 12 residues. The CDR3 sequence: CASSFSTGELFF. For the CDR3, the DNA is TGTGCCAGCAGCTTCTCCACCGGGGAGCTGTTTTTT.

Concerning this clone: No conserved phenylalanine or tryptophan ends this CDR3, so it is likely a read error. No DNA is shown, since the ends of the CDR3 on it are uncertain; the CDR3 is the one TCRdb lists. The gene calls are TRBV20-1 and TRBJ1-1. The CDR3 extends over 11 residues, inclusive of both ends. Germline values: CDR1 DFQATT, CDR2 SNEGSKA (reference sequence). CDR3: CSARDPPTETL.

The chain employs TRBV5-4 and TRBJ2-6; D might be TRBD1 (5 bases). Germline CDR1 is SGHNT and CDR2 is YYREEE (reference sequence). With 5 bases removed from V and 2 bases from J, the gap between germline ends came to 8 bases. The CDR3 sequence is 14 residues long. CDR3 DNA: TGTGCCAGCAGTTACAGGACTGGGGCCAACGTCCTGACTTTC. It specifies CASSYRTGANVLTF.

The chain combines TRBV7-2 with TRBJ1-3; no firm D call. V was clipped by 5 bases and J by 4 bases, with 15 bases between them. The CDR3 runs to 15 residues. Germline V gives CDR1 SGHTA, CDR2 FQGNSA. In DNA form, the CDR3 reads TGTGCCAGCAGCCCACACGGGAGCACAGGAAACACCATATATTTT. This codes for CASSPHGSTGNTIYF.

The chain joins TRBV6-5 to TRBJ1-1; possibly TRBD1 for D (5 bases). Deletions cut 4 bases from V and 4 bases from J, with 19 bases between. The CDR3 runs 16 residues. Germline V lookup: CDR1 MNHEY, CDR2 SVGAGI. The CDR3 spells CASSFLKPQGSTEAFF. The DNA of the CDR3 is TGTGCCAGCAGTTTCCTCAAACCGCAGGGTAGCACTGAAGCTTTCTTT.

This clone was counted only a few times. The chain uses TRBV4-1 and TRBJ1-4, with 8 nucleotides matching TRBD1. CDR1 and CDR2 from the germline V gene are MGHRA and YSYEKL. V shed 0 bases and J 8 bases; nucleotides not matched to a gene: 14. The CDR3 loop spans 18 amino acids. CDR3 bases: TGCGCCAGCAGCCAAGATCGGGGGTTGGGGACAGGAAAAGAAAAACTGTTTTTT. Protein product: CASSQDRGLGTGKEKLFF.

J is TRBJ2-6 and V is TRBV7-9; a weak D match, TRBD2 (6 bases). Trimming took off 5 bases at V and 1 base at J, with 12 bases between the two ends. Germline V gene lookup returns CDR1 SEHNR and CDR2 FQNEAQ (reference sequence). The length of the CDR3 is 16 residues. The CDR3 DNA follows: TGTGCCAGCAGCCACCGGAGGGGTTCTGGGGCCAACGTCCTGACTTTC. This encodes CASSHRRGSGANVLTF.

This clone was detected a few times. This sample includes further DNA sequences coding for the same CDR3. The rearrangement uses TRBV5-4 and TRBJ1-4; possible D gene TRBD1, 5 bases. Trimming removed 0 bases at V and 5 bases at J, with 5 bases between. Germline V CDR1 and CDR2: SGHNT, YYREEE (reference sequence). This CDR3 comprises 13 residues. The CDR3 region has the DNA TGTGCCAGCAGCTTGGGACAGAATGAAAAACTGTTTTTT. Its translation: CASSLGQNEKLFF.

This chain connects TRBV28 to TRBJ2-4, with 14 positions matching TRBD2. V was pared by 6 bases and J by 1 base, with 8 bases of the junction left unmatched. This CDR3 is 18 amino acids long. The germline CDR1 and CDR2 sequences are MDHEN and SYDVKM. CDR3 amino acids: CASSQGLAGEVAKNIQYF. In DNA, the CDR3 is TGTGCCAGCAGCCAGGGACTAGCGGGAGAAGTGGCCAAAAACATTCAGTACTTC.

The gene calls are TRBV5-1 and TRBJ2-3, with 12 bases identical to TRBD2. Germline trimming cut 0 bases from V and 2 bases from J; bases unmatched to any gene: 7. Germline loops: CDR1 SGHRS, CDR2 YFSETQ. This CDR3 comprises 18 residues. The CDR3 DNA reads TGCGCCAGCAGCTTGGGCCTAACTAGCGGGGGGCCCACAGATACGCAGTATTTT. It codes for CASSLGLTSGGPTDTQYF.

The V call is TRBV3-1 (or the pseudogene TRBV3-2), the J call TRBJ1-6, with no clear D. Germline-derived CDR1 and CDR2 are LGHDT and YNNKEL (reference sequence). V lost 7 bases and J lost 9, with 10 bases in between. This CDR3 spans 12 amino acids. CDR3 nucleotide sequence: TGTGCCAGCAACACATTTCCTTCACCCCTCCACTTT. Residues: CASNTFPSPLHF.

The CDR3 DNA sequence: TGTGCCAGCAGCCGTGACTGGCGGGGATTCACAGATACGCAGTATTTT. Residues: CASSRDWRGFTDTQYF. V is TRBV6-2 or TRBV6-3 and J is TRBJ2-3; a possible D gene is TRBD2 (6 bases). The CDR3 consists of 16 residues. The V end lost 6 bases, the J end lost 2 bases, and 18 bases lay between the germline ends. From germline, CDR1 is MNHEY and CDR2 SVGEGT.

The count of this clone is one. The chain is built from TRBV5-4 and TRBJ2-3; 7 bases map to TRBD2. Germline CDR1 is SGHNT and CDR2 is YYREEE (reference sequence). CDR3 length: 15 residues. With V trimmed by 4 bases and J by 1 base, 6 bases remained unmatched. The CDR3: CASSRPGGGTDTQYF. The DNA of the CDR3 is TGTGCCAGCAGCCGCCCGGGAGGAGGCACAGATACGCAGTATTTT.

This chain links TRBV5-5 with TRBJ1-4; D is possibly TRBD1 (5 bases). The V end lost 4 bases, the J end lost 8 bases, and 18 bases lay between the germline ends. CDR1 SGHKS and CDR2 YYEKEE come from the germline V gene (reference sequence). CDR3 length: 15 amino acids. CDR3: CASSPSPGEREKLFF. Here the CDR3 DNA reads TGTGCCAGCAGCCCCTCGCCGGGGGAAAGGGAAAAACTGTTTTTT.

The chain combines TRBV28 with TRBJ2-3; D is ambiguous. V dropped 10 bases and J dropped 8 bases, with 13 bases sitting between them. The CDR3 consists of 11 residues. CDR1 MDHEN and CDR2 SYDVKM come from the germline V gene. The CDR3: CATTLGSTQYF. CDR3 in DNA: TGTGCCACCACCCTGGGCAGTACGCAGTATTTT. Full variable domain (missing parts from reference TRBV28 and TRBJ2-3): DVKVTQSSRYLVKRTGEKVFLECVQDMDHENMFWYRQDPGLGLRLIYFSYDVKMKEKGDIPEGYSVSREKKERFSLILESASTNQTSMYLCATTLGSTQYFGPGTRLTVL.

The chain uses TRBV10-2 and TRBJ2-1; the match to TRBD2 covers 9 bases. Germline values: CDR1 WSHSY, CDR2 SAAADI. Trimming cost V 2 bases and J 4 bases; bases outside gene matches: 3. The CDR3 extends over 15 amino acids. The CDR3 region is CASSELSGGYNEQFF. In DNA, the CDR3 is TGCGCCAGCAGTGAGCTTAGCGGGGGATACAATGAGCAGTTCTTC.

The chain employs TRBV6-2 or TRBV6-3 and TRBJ1-6; D remains ambiguous. The ends were cut back, 2 bases at V and 9 bases at J, with 14 bases in the middle. Looked up from germline, CDR1 is MNHEY and CDR2 is SVGEGT. CDR3 length: 15 amino acids. For the CDR3, the DNA is TGTGCCAGCAGTTACACTGCCCCGCAAACTTCACCCCTCCACTTT. Its translation is CASSYTAPQTSPLHF.

V is TRBV28 and J is TRBJ1-2; weak D call: TRBD1 (6 bases). This CDR3 region has 13 residues. With 6 bases removed from V and 3 bases from J, the gap between germline ends came to 11 bases. Germline-derived CDR1 and CDR2 are MDHEN and SYDVKM. The CDR3 spells CASSPPGDYGYTF. CDR3 nucleotides: TGTGCCAGCAGCCCCCCAGGGGACTATGGCTACACCTTC.

The chain couples TRBV12-3 or TRBV12-4 to TRBJ2-1; the D gene is possibly TRBD1 (5 bases). V shed 5 bases and J shed 4 bases, with 9 bases lying between them. CDR3 length equals 13 residues. CDR3 sequence (DNA): TGTGCCAGCAGTAACAGGTTATACAATGAGCAGTTCTTC. This sequence encodes CASSNRLYNEQFF.

In regard to this clone: The junction and the germline gene differ at one end; a read error may be behind it. The chain is built from TRBV3-1 (or the pseudogene TRBV3-2) and TRBJ1-6; D is undetermined. The CDR3 is made up of 15 amino acids. Germline loops: CDR1 LGHDT, CDR2 YNNKEL (reference sequence). This CDR3 is CASSQIGSDNSPLHF. The CDR3 region has the DNA TGTGCCAGCAGCCAAATCGGGAGCGATAACTCACCCCTCCACTTT.

The chain couples TRBV7-9 to TRBJ1-1; unclear D gene. The CDR3 runs 15 residues. Germline CDR1 and CDR2: SEHNR and FQNEAQ (reference sequence). V was shortened by 5 bases and J by 1 base, with 14 bases between the two germline ends. CDR3 sequence reads: CASSPYPLKNTEAFF. DNA of the CDR3: TGTGCCAGCAGCCCCTACCCCCTCAAGAACACTGAAGCTTTCTTT.

The gene calls are TRBV6-1 and TRBJ1-2, with D perhaps matching TRBD1 (5 bases). The V gene lost 1 base and the J gene lost 4 bases, with 7 bases spanning the gap. This CDR3 is 13 amino acids long. The V gene's germline CDR1 is MNHNS and CDR2 SASEGT. CDR3 protein: CASSEVGVYGYTF. The CDR3 nucleotides are TGTGCCAGCAGTGAAGTAGGGGTCTATGGCTACACCTTC.